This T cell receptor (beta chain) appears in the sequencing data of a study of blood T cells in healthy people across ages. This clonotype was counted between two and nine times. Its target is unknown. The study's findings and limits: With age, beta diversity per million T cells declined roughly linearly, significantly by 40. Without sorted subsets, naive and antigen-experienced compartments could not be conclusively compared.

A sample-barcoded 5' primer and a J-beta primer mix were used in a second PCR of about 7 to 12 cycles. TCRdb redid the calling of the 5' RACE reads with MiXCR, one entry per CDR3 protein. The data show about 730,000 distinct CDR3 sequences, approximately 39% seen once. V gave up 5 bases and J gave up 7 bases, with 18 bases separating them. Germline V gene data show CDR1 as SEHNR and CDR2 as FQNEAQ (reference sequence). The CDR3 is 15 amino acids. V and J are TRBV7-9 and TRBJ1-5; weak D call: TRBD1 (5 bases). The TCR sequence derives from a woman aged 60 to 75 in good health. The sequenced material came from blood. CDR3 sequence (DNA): TGTGCCAGCAGCCCCCGGGGCCCGGAAGACCAGCCCCAGCATTTT. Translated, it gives CASSPRGPEDQPQHF.